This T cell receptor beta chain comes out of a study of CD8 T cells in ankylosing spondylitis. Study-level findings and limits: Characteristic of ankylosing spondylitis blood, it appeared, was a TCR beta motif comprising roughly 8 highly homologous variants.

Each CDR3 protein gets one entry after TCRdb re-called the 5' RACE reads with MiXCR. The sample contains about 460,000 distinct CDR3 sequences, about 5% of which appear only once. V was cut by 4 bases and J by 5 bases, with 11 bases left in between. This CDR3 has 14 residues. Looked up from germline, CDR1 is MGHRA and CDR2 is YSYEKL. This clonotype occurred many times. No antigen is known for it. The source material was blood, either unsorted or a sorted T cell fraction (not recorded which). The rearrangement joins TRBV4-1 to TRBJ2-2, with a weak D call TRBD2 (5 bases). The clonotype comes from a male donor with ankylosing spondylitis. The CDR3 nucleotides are TGCGCCAGCAGCCGAGGACTCCATACCGGGGAGCTGTTTTTT. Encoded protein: CASSRGLHTGELFF.